Sequencing of this T cell receptor beta chain was carried out in a study of blood T cell repertoires in COVID-19 (dated by TCRdb to the early 2020s). Notes on the research overall: Samples covering the acute and convalescent phases of COVID-19 were provided by collaborators in the United States, Italy and Spain. The material from the prospective study consisted of cDNA or gDNA derived from T cells, B-cell-depleted T cells, or PBMCs. Deeply sampled blood TCRbeta repertoires from subjects exposed to, actively infected with, or recovered from COVID-19 were included in the dataset. The repertoires were released in a freely available public database intended as a resource for research on the immune response to SARS-CoV-2. The samples were drawn from the first 160 participants of the ongoing ImmuneRACE study and from 1,254 subjects provided by 6 global collaborators. A de-identified subject ID, COVID-19 status, age in years and sex were almost always included in the sample metadata. Where available, HLA class I and class II types were obtained from metadata supplied by the sample provider rather than from assay-based typing.

Comments on this clone: The specificity of this receptor is unknown. No per-base quality is available; no much larger clone lies one base away.

Findings and caveats that apply to the study as a whole: The amount of clinical and demographic metadata varied by source and participant and was provided uncurated.

CDR1 LGHNA and CDR2 YNFKEQ are derived from the germline V gene. V is cut back by 11 bases and J by 6 bases, with 26 bases in the junction unmatched. The cysteine opens and the phenylalanine closes a CDR3 of 19 amino acids. The retained sequence is limited to the CDR3, 57 bases, with the frame set at the first base. TCRbeta CDR3 regions were amplified from genomic DNA by means of the immunoSEQ Assay, a bias-controlled multiplex PCR. The paper's processing steps were these. Within the assay, amplification of reference gene primers was used to estimate how many nucleated cells each sample contained. To quantify the absolute abundance of each unique TCRbeta CDR3 rearrangement, sequence reads were collapsed and filtered. For each sample, productive Simpson clonality was calculated as the square root of Simpson's diversity index across productive rearrangements. TCRdb retrieved this table from immuneACCESS and kept in-frame rearrangements only. Not all clones are present; in checked studies, unresolved V genes account for under half, and no reason is known for the remainder. That table gives V, J and clone size, and the DNA gave D and trimming. This sample gives fewer than 80,000 clones in total; around 89% of them show up just once. The ten largest clones add up to 7% to 10% of the sample.

Each collaborating institution followed its own protocols to collect whole blood in K2EDTA tubes. For TCRbeta analysis, collaborator samples were shipped as frozen whole blood, as isolated PBMCs, or as DNA extracted from either sample type. The clonotype comes from a human donor in a cohort sampled during active COVID-19. The V gene is TRBV4-2 and the J gene is TRBJ2-1, and TRBD2 matches 9 of the central bases. Sequenced: peripheral blood. The CDR3 region: CAASGGLLSSAFGGNEQFF. In nucleotide form, the sequence is TGTGCCGCAAGCGGGGGGCTGCTCAGCTCGGCCTTCGGGGGCAATGAGCAGTTCTTC.